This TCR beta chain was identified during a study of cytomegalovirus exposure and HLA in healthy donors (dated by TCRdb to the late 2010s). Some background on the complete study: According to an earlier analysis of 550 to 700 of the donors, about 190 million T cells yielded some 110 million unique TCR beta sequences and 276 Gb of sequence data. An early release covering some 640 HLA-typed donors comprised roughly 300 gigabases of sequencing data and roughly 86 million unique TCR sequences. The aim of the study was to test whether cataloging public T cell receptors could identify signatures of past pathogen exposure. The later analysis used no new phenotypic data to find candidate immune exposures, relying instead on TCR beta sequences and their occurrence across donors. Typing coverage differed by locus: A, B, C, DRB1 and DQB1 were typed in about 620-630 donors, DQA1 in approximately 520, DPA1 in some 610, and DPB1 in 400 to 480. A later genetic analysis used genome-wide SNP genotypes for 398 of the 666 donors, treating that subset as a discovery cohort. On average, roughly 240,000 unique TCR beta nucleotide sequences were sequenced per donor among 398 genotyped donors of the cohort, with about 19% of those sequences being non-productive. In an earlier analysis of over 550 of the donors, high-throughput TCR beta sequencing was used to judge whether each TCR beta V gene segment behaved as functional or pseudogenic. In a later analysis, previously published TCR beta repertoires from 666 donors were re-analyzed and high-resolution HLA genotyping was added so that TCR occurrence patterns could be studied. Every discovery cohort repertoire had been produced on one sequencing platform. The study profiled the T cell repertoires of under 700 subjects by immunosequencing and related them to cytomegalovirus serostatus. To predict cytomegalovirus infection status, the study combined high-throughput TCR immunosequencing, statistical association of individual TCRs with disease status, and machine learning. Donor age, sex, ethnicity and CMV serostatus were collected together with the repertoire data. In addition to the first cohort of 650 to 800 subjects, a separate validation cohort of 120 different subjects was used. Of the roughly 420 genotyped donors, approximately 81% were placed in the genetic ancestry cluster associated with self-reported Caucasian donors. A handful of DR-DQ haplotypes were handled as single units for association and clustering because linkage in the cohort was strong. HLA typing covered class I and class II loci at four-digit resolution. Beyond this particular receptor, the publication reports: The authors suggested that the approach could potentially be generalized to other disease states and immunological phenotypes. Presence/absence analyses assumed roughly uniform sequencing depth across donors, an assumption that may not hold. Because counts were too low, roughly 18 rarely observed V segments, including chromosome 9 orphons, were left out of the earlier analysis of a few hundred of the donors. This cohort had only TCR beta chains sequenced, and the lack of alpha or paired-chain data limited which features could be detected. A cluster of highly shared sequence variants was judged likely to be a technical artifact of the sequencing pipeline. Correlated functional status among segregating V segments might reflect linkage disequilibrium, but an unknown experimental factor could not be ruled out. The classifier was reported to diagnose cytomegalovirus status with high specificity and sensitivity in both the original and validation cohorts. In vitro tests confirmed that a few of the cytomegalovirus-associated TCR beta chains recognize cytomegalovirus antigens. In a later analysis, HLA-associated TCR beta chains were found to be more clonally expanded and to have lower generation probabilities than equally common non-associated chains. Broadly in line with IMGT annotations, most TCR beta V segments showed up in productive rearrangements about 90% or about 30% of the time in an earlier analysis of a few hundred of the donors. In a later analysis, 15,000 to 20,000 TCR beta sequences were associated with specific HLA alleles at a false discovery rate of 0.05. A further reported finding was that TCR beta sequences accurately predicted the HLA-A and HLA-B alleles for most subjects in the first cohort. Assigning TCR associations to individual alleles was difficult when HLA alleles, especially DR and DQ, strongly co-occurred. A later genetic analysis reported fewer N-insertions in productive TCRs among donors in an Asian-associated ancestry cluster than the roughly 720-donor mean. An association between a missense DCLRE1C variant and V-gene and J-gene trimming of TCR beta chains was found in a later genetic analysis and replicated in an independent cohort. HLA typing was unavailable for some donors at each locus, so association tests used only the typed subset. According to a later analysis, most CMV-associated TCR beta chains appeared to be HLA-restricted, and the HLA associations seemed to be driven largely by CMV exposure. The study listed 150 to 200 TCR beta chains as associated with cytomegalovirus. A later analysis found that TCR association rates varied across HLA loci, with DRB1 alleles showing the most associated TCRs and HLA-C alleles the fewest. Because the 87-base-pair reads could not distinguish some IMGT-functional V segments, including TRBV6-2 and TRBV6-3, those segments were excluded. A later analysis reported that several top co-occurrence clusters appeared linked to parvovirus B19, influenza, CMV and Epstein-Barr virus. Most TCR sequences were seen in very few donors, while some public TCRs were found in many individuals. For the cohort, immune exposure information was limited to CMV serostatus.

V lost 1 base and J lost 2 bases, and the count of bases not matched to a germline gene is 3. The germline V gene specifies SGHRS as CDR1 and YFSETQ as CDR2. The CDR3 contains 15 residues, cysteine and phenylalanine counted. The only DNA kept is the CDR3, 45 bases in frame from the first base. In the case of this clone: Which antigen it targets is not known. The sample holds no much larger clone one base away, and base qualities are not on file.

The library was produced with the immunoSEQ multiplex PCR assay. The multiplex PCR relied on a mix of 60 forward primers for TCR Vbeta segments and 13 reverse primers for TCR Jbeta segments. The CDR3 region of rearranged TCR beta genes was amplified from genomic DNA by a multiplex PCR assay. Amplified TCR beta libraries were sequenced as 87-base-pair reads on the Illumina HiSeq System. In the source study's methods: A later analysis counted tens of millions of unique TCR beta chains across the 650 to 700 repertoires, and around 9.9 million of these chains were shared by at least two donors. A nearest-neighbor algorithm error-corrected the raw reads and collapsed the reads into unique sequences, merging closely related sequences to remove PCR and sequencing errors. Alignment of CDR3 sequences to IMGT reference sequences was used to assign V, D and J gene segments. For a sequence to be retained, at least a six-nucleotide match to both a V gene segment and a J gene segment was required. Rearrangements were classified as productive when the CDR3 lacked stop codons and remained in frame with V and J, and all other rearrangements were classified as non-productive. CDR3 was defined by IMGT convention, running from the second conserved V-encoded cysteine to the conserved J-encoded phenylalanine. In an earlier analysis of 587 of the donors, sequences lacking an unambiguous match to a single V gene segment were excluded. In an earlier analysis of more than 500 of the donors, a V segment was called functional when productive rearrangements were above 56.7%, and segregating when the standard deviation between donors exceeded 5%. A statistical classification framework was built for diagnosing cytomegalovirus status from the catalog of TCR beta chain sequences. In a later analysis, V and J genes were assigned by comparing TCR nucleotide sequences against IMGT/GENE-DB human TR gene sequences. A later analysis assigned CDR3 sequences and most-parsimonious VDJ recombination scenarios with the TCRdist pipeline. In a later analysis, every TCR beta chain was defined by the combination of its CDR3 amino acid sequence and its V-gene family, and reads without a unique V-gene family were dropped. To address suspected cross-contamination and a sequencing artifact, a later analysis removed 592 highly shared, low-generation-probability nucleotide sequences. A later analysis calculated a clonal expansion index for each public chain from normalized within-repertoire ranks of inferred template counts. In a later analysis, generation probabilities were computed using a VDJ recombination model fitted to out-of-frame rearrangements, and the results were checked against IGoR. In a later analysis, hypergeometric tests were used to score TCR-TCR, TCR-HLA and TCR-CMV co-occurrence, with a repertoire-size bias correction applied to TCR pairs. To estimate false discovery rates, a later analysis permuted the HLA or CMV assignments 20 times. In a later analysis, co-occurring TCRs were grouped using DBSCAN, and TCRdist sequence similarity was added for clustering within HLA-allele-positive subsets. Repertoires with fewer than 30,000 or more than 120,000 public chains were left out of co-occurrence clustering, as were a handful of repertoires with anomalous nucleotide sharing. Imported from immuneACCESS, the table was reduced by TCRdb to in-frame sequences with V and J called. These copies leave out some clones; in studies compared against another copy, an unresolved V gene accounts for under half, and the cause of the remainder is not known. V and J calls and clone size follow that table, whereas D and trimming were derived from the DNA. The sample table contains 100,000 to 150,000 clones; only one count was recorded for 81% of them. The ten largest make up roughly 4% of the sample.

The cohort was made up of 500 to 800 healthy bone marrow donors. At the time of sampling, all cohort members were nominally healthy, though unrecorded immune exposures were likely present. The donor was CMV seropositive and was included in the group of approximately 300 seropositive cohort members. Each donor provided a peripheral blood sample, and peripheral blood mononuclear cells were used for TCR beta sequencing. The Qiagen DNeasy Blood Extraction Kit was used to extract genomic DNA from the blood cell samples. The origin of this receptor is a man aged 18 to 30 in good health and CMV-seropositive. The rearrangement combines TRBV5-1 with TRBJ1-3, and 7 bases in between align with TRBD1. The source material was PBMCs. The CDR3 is CASSLSGGTGNTIYF. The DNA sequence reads TGCGCCAGCAGCTTGTCAGGGGGGACTGGAAACACCATATATTTT.